The subject of this entry is one T cell receptor (beta chain). Its antigen is unknown. The data derive from a study of OX40 agonist ivuxolimab in advanced cancers. Study summary: The treatment was a fully human IgG2 OX40 agonist, ivuxolimab.

Assay: immunoSEQ multiplex PCR; the TCRdb copy retains only in-frame clones and omits some. Altogether about 79,000 clones are present, approximately 80% being singletons, with the ten largest covering 0.45% to 0.65%. Whole-study results and caveats: Antigen targets of the expanded peripheral T cells went undetermined.

This TCR came from an adult with an advanced solid tumor such as melanoma, head and neck, liver or kidney cancer. The sequencing used CD4+ or CD8+ T cells sorted from blood, collected in a trial of the OX40 agonist ivuxolimab.

DNA for the CDR3: TGTGCCCTCCGGGGGAGCGAACCTAACTATGGCTACACCTTC. Translation gives CALRGSEPNYGYTF. The chain combines TRBV10-3 with TRBJ1-2, with a weak D call TRBD1 (5 bases). Per germline, CDR1 ENHRY and CDR2 SYGVKD. This CDR3 region has 14 residues. V shed 11 bases and J shed 0 bases, with 16 bases lying between them.